This is a list of T cell receptor beta chains from one sample in a study of regulatory T cells in long-lasting Graves disease. TCRdb reprocessed the multiplex PCR reads via MiXCR and lists one record per CDR3 protein. The top ten hold around 19% of the sample, which has roughly 610,000 distinct CDR3 sequences, around 17% seen once. The same data also went into a second study, on T cells in Graves' hyperthyroidism and ophthalmopathy.

The sequencing used peripheral blood mononuclear cells (PBMCs), collected at new diagnosis, from a patient treated with antithyroid drugs. Receptors originate from a woman aged 30 to 39 with Graves disease. Each CDR3 is given with its conserved first and last residue. A D gene is named only where the DNA matches it firmly. Not every row has a clone size; where given, it reads once, few, many or a size class.

abundance: many; j_gene: TRBJ2-7; d_gene: NA; v_gene: TRBV6-1; CDR3aa: CASMARHSYEQYF; CDR3nt: TGTGCCAGCATGGCGAGACACTCCTACGAGCAGTACTTC
abundance: few; j_gene: TRBJ2-3; d_gene: NA; v_gene: TRBV19; CDR3aa: CASSIGGSADTQYF; CDR3nt: TGTGCCAGTAGTATCGGGGGTTCTGCAGATACGCAGTATTTT
abundance: NA; j_gene: TRBJ1-4; d_gene: NA; v_gene: TRBV12-3/TRBV12-4; CDR3aa: CASTKPGTGVGIEEKLFF; CDR3nt: TGTGCCAGCACCAAACCAGGGACGGGAGTCGGGATCGAAGAAAAACTGTTTTTT
abundance: many; j_gene: TRBJ1-2; d_gene: TRBD1; v_gene: TRBV11-2; CDR3aa: CASSQSGRGLNGYTF; CDR3nt: TGTGCCAGCAGCCAGTCCGGCAGGGGGCTGAATGGCTACACCTTC
abundance: many; j_gene: TRBJ2-2; d_gene: TRBD2; v_gene: TRBV11-2; CDR3aa: CASSSTSGSTGELFF; CDR3nt: TGTGCCAGCAGCTCGACTAGCGGGTCTACCGGGGAGCTGTTTTTT
abundance: few; j_gene: TRBJ2-5; d_gene: NA; v_gene: TRBV18; CDR3aa: CASSPTQQETQYF; CDR3nt: TGTGCCAGCTCACCTACCCAGCAAGAGACCCAGTACTTC
abundance: few; j_gene: TRBJ2-1; d_gene: NA; v_gene: TRBV5-6; CDR3aa: CASSPPPGRGGYEQFF; CDR3nt: TGTGCCAGCAGCCCGCCGCCGGGGCGTGGGGGCTATGAGCAGTTCTTC
abundance: few; j_gene: TRBJ2-1; d_gene: NA; v_gene: TRBV29-1; CDR3aa: CSAAGFGDEQFF; CDR3nt: TGCAGCGCCGCCGGGTTTGGAGATGAGCAGTTCTTC
abundance: NA; j_gene: TRBJ2-1; d_gene: NA; v_gene: TRBV14; CDR3aa: CASSLTTPGLNLADEQFF; CDR3nt: TGTGCCAGCAGCCTCACAACTCCGGGACTCAATCTGGCTGATGAGCAGTTCTTC
abundance: few; j_gene: TRBJ2-7; d_gene: NA; v_gene: TRBV6-1; CDR3aa: CASSSPGGGNSSYEQYF; CDR3nt: TGTGCCAGCAGCTCCCCGGGGGGCGGTAACAGCTCCTACGAGCAGTACTTC
abundance: NA; j_gene: TRBJ2-7; d_gene: TRBD2; v_gene: TRBV12-3/TRBV12-4; CDR3aa: CASSQDSRRELYEQYF; CDR3nt: TGTGCCAGCAGCCAAGATTCGCGGCGGGAGCTCTACGAGCAGTACTTC
abundance: many; j_gene: TRBJ2-7; d_gene: NA; v_gene: TRBV10-3; CDR3aa: CAIRYREVDYEQYF; CDR3nt: TGTGCCATCAGATACAGGGAGGTAGACTACGAGCAGTACTTC
abundance: many; j_gene: TRBJ1-2; d_gene: NA; v_gene: TRBV6-5; CDR3aa: CASSYSRGVNYGYTF; CDR3nt: TGTGCCAGCAGTTACTCCCGGGGAGTTAACTATGGCTACACCTTC
abundance: NA; j_gene: TRBJ2-2; d_gene: TRBD2; v_gene: TRBV5-5; CDR3aa: CASSFWASGNTGELFF; CDR3nt: TGTGCCAGCAGCTTTTGGGCTAGCGGAAACACCGGGGAGCTGTTTTTT
abundance: many; j_gene: TRBJ2-7; d_gene: NA; v_gene: TRBV2; CDR3aa: CASKVSAGSYEQYF; CDR3nt: TGTGCCAGCAAAGTCTCCGCGGGATCCTACGAGCAGTACTTC
abundance: NA; j_gene: TRBJ1-3; d_gene: NA; v_gene: TRBV7-2; CDR3aa: CASSLVGDPMPGNTIYF; CDR3nt: TGTGCCAGCAGCTTAGTAGGTGACCCCATGCCTGGAAACACCATATATTTT
abundance: few; j_gene: TRBJ2-5; d_gene: NA; v_gene: TRBV19; CDR3aa: CASTVGQGGAETQYF; CDR3nt: TGTGCCAGTACCGTCGGGCAGGGCGGTGCAGAGACCCAGTACTTC
abundance: NA; j_gene: TRBJ2-3; d_gene: NA; v_gene: TRBV13; CDR3aa: CASSSQGGSPDTQYF; CDR3nt: TGTGCCAGCAGCTCCCAAGGGGGTTCCCCAGATACGCAGTATTTT
abundance: few; j_gene: TRBJ1-2; d_gene: NA; v_gene: TRBV5-1; CDR3aa: CASSLGGMDGYTF; CDR3nt: TGCGCCAGCAGCTTGGGGGGAATGGATGGCTACACCTTC
abundance: many; j_gene: TRBJ1-5; d_gene: NA; v_gene: TRBV28; CDR3aa: CASSFAGARNQPQHF; CDR3nt: TGTGCCAGCAGTTTTGCAGGGGCTCGCAATCAGCCCCAGCATTTT
abundance: many; j_gene: TRBJ2-1; d_gene: NA; v_gene: TRBV28; CDR3aa: CASSLYRLKQFF; CDR3nt: TGTGCCAGCAGTTTATATCGCCTGAAGCAGTTCTTC
abundance: few; j_gene: TRBJ2-3; d_gene: NA; v_gene: TRBV24-1; CDR3aa: CATSDLTAETQYF; CDR3nt: TGTGCCACCAGTGATTTAACGGCGGAGACGCAGTATTTT
abundance: few; j_gene: TRBJ2-5; d_gene: NA; v_gene: TRBV20-1; CDR3aa: CSASLPGVSETQYF; CDR3nt: TGCAGTGCTAGCCTACCCGGGGTCTCGGAGACCCAGTACTTC
abundance: many; j_gene: TRBJ1-1; d_gene: TRBD1; v_gene: TRBV7-9; CDR3aa: CASTSGGGIETEAFF; CDR3nt: TGTGCCAGCACCTCGGGAGGGGGCATTGAAACTGAAGCTTTCTTT
abundance: many; j_gene: TRBJ1-5; d_gene: NA; v_gene: TRBV6-1; CDR3aa: CASTLHSRGSNQPQHF; CDR3nt: TGTGCCAGCACCTTACATAGTCGAGGCAGTAATCAGCCCCAGCATTTT